This T cell receptor beta chain was identified during a study of cytotoxic CD8 clonotypes in ibrutinib-treated CLL. Study-wide background: After a median about 13 months on treatment (6 to 36), response samples were drawn.

This clone was recorded only once. Its antigen is unidentified. Whole-study results and caveats: Clonality rose at ibrutinib response and fell back toward baseline at progression.

Trimming cost V 7 bases and J 4 bases, with 17 bases left between them. CDR3 length: 15 amino acids. Per germline, CDR1 MNHEY and CDR2 SMNVEV (reference sequence). The authors obtained about 1.9 micrograms of genomic DNA from cryopreserved PBMCs for TCR beta libraries. The repertoire was sequenced with immunoSEQ multiplex PCR; TCRdb's copy has only in-frame clones and lacks some. The sample has around 310,000 clones, more than 65% seen once; the top ten hold about 6.7%. The material was PBMCs, obtained before ibrutinib treatment. The chain joins TRBV27 to TRBJ2-1, with D perhaps TRBD1 (7 bases). The TCR sequence derives from a human donor with chronic lymphocytic leukemia. This chain's CDR3 is CASTHWRGQYNEQFF. The CDR3 DNA reads TGTGCCAGCACCCATTGGAGGGGGCAGTACAATGAGCAGTTCTTC.